This TCR beta chain was sequenced for a study of radiotherapy plus CTLA-4 blockade in lung cancer. For the study at large: Disease control reached 31%, with objective responses in over 15%.

Sequencing was performed with immunoSEQ multiplex PCR; in TCRdb, only in-frame clones are kept and a portion is missing. Of tens of thousands of clones detected, more than 70% appear once; the ten largest clones hold approximately 10%. Focal radiation was given together with CTLA-4 blockade (ipilimumab) to patients with chemo-refractory metastatic non-small-cell lung cancer. Findings and caveats of the study: Early shifts in blood T cell clones, with interferon-beta, reportedly predicted response best. Some TCR clones had been derived from tumors. These clones expanded in peripheral blood after radiotherapy plus ipilimumab.

On this clone: Its antigen is unknown.

This specimen consisted of peripheral blood, obtained from a patient treated with radiotherapy plus ipilimumab. This TCR was sampled from a human donor with non-small cell lung cancer who had stable disease on radiotherapy plus ipilimumab.

CDR3 bases: TGTGCCAGCAGCATTACAGGGTTTGGCACAGATACGCAGTATTTT. Amino acids: CASSITGFGTDTQYF. V gene TRBV7-3 combines with J gene TRBJ2-3; tentatively, D is TRBD1 (6 bases). V was shortened by 5 bases and J by 1 base, with 13 bases between the two germline ends. Germline V CDR1 and CDR2: SGHTA, FQGTGA. This CDR3 contains 15 residues.